Shown below are 24 T cell receptor beta chains from a single sample sequenced in a study of early T cells in non-severe SARS-CoV-2 infection. Using its own MiXCR run on the 5' RACE reads, TCRdb lists one record per CDR3 protein. The sample yields more than 95,000 distinct CDR3 sequences, around 16% seen once. Sequenced sample: whole blood. The receptors here all came from an adult who was a healthcare worker with PCR-confirmed SARS-CoV-2 infection or an uninfected control (not recorded which).

The chain recombines TRBV28 with TRBJ2-3; no firm D call. V lost 6 bases to trimming and J lost 6 bases, with 7 bases between them. Germline V gene sequence: CDR1 MDHEN, CDR2 SYDVKM. This CDR3 is 11 amino acids long. Here the CDR3 DNA reads TGTGCCAGCAGCCCCGGGGATACGCAGTATTTT. Translated, it gives CASSPGDTQYF.

This clonotype was counted between two and nine times. This chain uses TRBV10-3 with TRBJ2-1; 11 positions agree with TRBD2. Germline V gene sequence: CDR1 ENHRY, CDR2 SYGVKD. This CDR3 has 15 amino acids. V lost 6 bases, J lost 9 bases, and 10 bases stayed unmatched. The CDR3 loop reads CAISIAGGINSEQFF. CDR3 coding DNA: TGTGCCATCAGCATAGCGGGAGGGATCAATAGTGAGCAGTTCTTC.

This sequence joins TRBV28 and TRBJ2-1, with 8 nucleotides matching TRBD1. J was trimmed by 9 bases and V by 10 bases; bases with no gene match: 11. Per germline, CDR1 MDHEN and CDR2 SYDVKM. The CDR3 totals 13 residues. The CDR3 protein is CATDTDRGTEQFF. DNA of the CDR3: TGTGCCACCGACACCGACAGGGGAACTGAGCAGTTCTTC.

The chain joins TRBV6-4 to TRBJ2-1; TRBD2 agrees at 8 bases. V shed 2 bases and J 0 bases; nucleotides not matched to a gene: 0. In germline, CDR1 is MRHNA, CDR2 SNTAGT. The CDR3 spans 15 residues. The CDR3 sequence: CASSDSGSSYNEQFF. In nucleotides, the CDR3 is TGTGCCAGCAGTGACAGCGGGAGCTCCTACAATGAGCAGTTCTTC.

This sequence joins TRBV28 and TRBJ1-2, with D tentatively TRBD1 (6 bases). The CDR3 covers 14 residues. Germline V CDR1 and CDR2: MDHEN, SYDVKM. Between the trimmed V and J ends, which lost 6 bases and 5 bases, there was a span of 16 bases. The CDR3 sequence: CASREQGQPYGYTF. CDR3 nucleotide sequence: TGTGCCAGCAGGGAACAAGGACAGCCATATGGCTACACCTTC.

The rearrangement uses TRBV6-6 and TRBJ2-5, with unresolved D. The CDR3 contains 15 residues. V lost 2 bases and J 1 base, leaving 11 bases between the germline ends. The germline V gene has CDR1 MNHNY and CDR2 SVGAGI (reference sequence). CDR3 coding DNA: TGTGCCAGCAGTTACACGGACGGCCGCCAAGAGACCCAGTACTTC. Amino acids: CASSYTDGRQETQYF.

V usage is TRBV29-1 and J usage is TRBJ2-7; D possibly corresponds to TRBD2 (5 bases). The CDR3 is made up of 13 amino acids. V lost 4 bases and J 3 bases, leaving 13 bases between the germline ends. CDR1 SQVTM and CDR2 ANQGSEA come from the germline V gene. The CDR3 here is CSVVSDSFYEQYF. Written as DNA, the CDR3 is TGCAGCGTTGTATCGGACTCCTTCTACGAGCAGTACTTC.

There are a few counts of this clonotype. V gene TRBV18 combines with J gene TRBJ1-2; no firm D call. V was trimmed by 4 bases and J by 6 bases, leaving 15 bases between them. Germline lookup yields CDR1 KGHSH and CDR2 LQKENI. The CDR3 length is 14 residues. The CDR3 reads CASSLTSRENGYTF. As DNA, the CDR3 is TGTGCCAGCTCACTGACCTCCCGGGAGAATGGCTACACCTTC. The full variable domain, in which reference TRBV18 and TRBJ1-2 provide the parts outside the CDR3, is NAGVMQNPRHLVRRRGQEARLRCSPMKGHSHVYWYRQLPEEGLKFMVYLQKENIIDESGMPKERFSAEFPKEGPSILRIQQVVRGDSAAYFCASSLTSRENGYTFGSGTRLTVV.

Concerning this clonotype: This could be a read error, since a much larger clone is one nucleotide away. The chain joins TRBV29-1 to TRBJ2-3; no firm D call. The germline V gene encodes CDR1 SQVTM and CDR2 ANQGSEA. This CDR3 has 12 residues. Trimming took 4 bases from V and 4 from J, leaving 9 bases between them. CDR3 nucleotides: TGCAGCGTTGTATTTTTGGCAGATACGCAGTATTTT. Residues: CSVVFLADTQYF.

V is TRBV15 and J is TRBJ1-5; D remains ambiguous. This CDR3 contains 17 residues. Germline loops: CDR1 LNHNV, CDR2 YYDKDF (reference sequence). V was shortened by 0 bases and J by 7 bases, with 19 bases between the two germline ends. The CDR3: CATSRDISLSERQPQHF. The CDR3 DNA reads TGTGCCACCAGCAGAGATATAAGTTTGAGCGAGAGGCAGCCCCAGCATTTT.

This sequence joins TRBV30 and TRBJ2-1, with D tentatively TRBD2 (6 bases). This CDR3 has 13 amino acids. Deletions cut 0 bases from V and 9 bases from J, with 12 bases between. Germline V gene lookup returns CDR1 GTSNPN and CDR2 SVGIG (reference sequence). For the CDR3, the DNA is TGTGCCTGGAGTGTAGGGGACTTTAGTGAGCAGTTCTTC. Amino acid sequence: CAWSVGDFSEQFF.

This clonotype was counted a few times. This chain links TRBV12-3 or TRBV12-4 with TRBJ1-3; a weak D match, TRBD1 (5 bases). Between the trimmed V and J ends, which lost 4 bases and 3 bases, there was a span of 19 bases. The CDR3 contains 17 residues. In DNA form, the CDR3 reads TGTGCCAGCAGTTACTTCCCCGGGACCGAGGGTGGAAACACCATATATTTT. Translated, it gives CASSYFPGTEGGNTIYF.

The V gene is TRBV7-6, the J gene TRBJ2-1; TRBD1 agrees at 7 bases. CDR3 size: 17 residues. The germline V gene has CDR1 SGHVS and CDR2 FNYEAQ. The J segment lost 0 bases and the V segment lost 1 base, leaving 6 bases of the junction unmatched. DNA for the CDR3: TGTGCCAGCAGCTTAGAAAGGGGACAGACCTCCTACAATGAGCAGTTCTTC. Its protein product is CASSLERGQTSYNEQFF.

This clonotype occurred many times. V gene TRBV6-6 combines with J gene TRBJ2-5, with a weak D call TRBD2 (6 bases). Germline V gives CDR1 MNHNY, CDR2 SVGAGI (reference sequence). This CDR3 is 15 amino acids long. V was pared by 4 bases and J by 4 bases, with 16 bases between. For the CDR3, the DNA is TGTGCCAGCAGTTCTCACCTTGGGGGGATAGAGACCCAGTACTTC. This sequence encodes CASSSHLGGIETQYF.

The CDR3: CASSLYPQAEAFF. Here the CDR3 DNA reads TGTGCCAGCAGTTTATACCCTCAGGCAGAAGCTTTCTTT. V gene TRBV27 combines with J gene TRBJ1-1; no firm D call. Germline values: CDR1 MNHEY, CDR2 SMNVEV (reference sequence). Trimming took off 1 base at V and 8 bases at J, with 11 bases between the two ends. The CDR3 totals 13 residues.

The chain combines TRBV10-3 with TRBJ2-7, with D possibly being TRBD1 (7 bases). Germline lookup yields CDR1 ENHRY and CDR2 SYGVKD. V lost 6 bases and J 3 bases, leaving 15 bases between the germline ends. CDR3 length: 14 residues. The CDR3 bases are TGTGCCATCAGCCGACAGGGACTGGGCTACGAGCAGTACTTC. Protein: CAISRQGLGYEQYF.

CDR3: CAWRAGTGLLGQYF. In nucleotides, the CDR3 is TGTGCCTGGAGGGCCGGGACAGGGTTGTTAGGGCAGTACTTC. This chain uses TRBV30 with TRBJ2-7; TRBD1 matches at 9 bases. Germline trimming cut 3 bases from V and 9 bases from J; bases unmatched to any gene: 12. This CDR3 spans 14 amino acids. Per germline, CDR1 GTSNPN and CDR2 SVGIG (reference sequence).

This chain connects TRBV6-5 to TRBJ2-1; the D is unclear. Germline CDR1 MNHEY, CDR2 SVGAGI. This CDR3 has 13 residues. The V end was cut by 6 bases, the J end by 4 bases, with 10 bases between. The CDR3 DNA is TGTGCCAGCAGGAGGCTTGCTTACAATGAGCAGTTCTTC. Residues: CASRRLAYNEQFF.

The sample holds a few counts of this clonotype. The chain joins TRBV4-2 to TRBJ1-6; TRBD1 matches at 7 bases. Germline loops: CDR1 LGHNA, CDR2 YNFKEQ. V dropped 0 bases and J dropped 5; count of bases not matched to a gene: 10. This CDR3 has 18 residues. In DNA, the CDR3 is TGTGCCAGCAGCCAAGAATTTGCGGCGGGACAGAATAATTCACCCCTCCACTTT. Translated: CASSQEFAAGQNNSPLHF.

This clonotype was seen many times. This chain joins TRBV20-1 and TRBJ1-1; maybe TRBD1 (5 bases). Per germline, CDR1 DFQATT and CDR2 SNEGSKA (reference sequence). The CDR3 is 14 residues long. Deletions cut 6 bases from V and 0 bases from J, with 14 bases between. The chain's CDR3 is CSAWGPALNTEAFF. In DNA form, the CDR3 reads TGCAGTGCCTGGGGCCCAGCCTTGAACACTGAAGCTTTCTTT.

This sequence joins TRBV5-5 and TRBJ1-5; a possible D gene is TRBD1 (5 bases). V dropped 4 bases and J dropped 1 base, with 18 bases sitting between them. This CDR3 spans 17 amino acids. The germline gives CDR1 SGHKS, CDR2 YYEKEE (reference sequence). The CDR3 region has the DNA TGTGCCAGCAGCCTAAGGGGAGGAATTGAGAGCAATCAGCCCCAGCATTTT. This translates into CASSLRGGIESNQPQHF. The entire variable domain, with the rest obtained from reference TRBV5-5 and TRBJ1-5, is as follows: DAGVTQSPTHLIKTRGQQVTLRCSPISGHKSVSWYQQVLGQGPQFIFQYYEKEERGRGNFPDRFSARQFPNYSSELNVNALLLGDSALYLCASSLRGGIESNQPQHFGDGTRLSIL.

Many counts were recorded for this clonotype. The chain employs TRBV20-1 and TRBJ2-7, with TRBD1 matching 7 bases. Unmatched junction bases numbered 5, after V lost 3 bases and J lost 3 bases. The CDR3 extends over 13 amino acids. The germline CDR1 and CDR2 sequences are DFQATT and SNEGSKA (reference sequence). CDR3 bases: TGCAGTGCTAGGAGCCCAGGGGGCTACGAGCAGTACTTC. It encodes CSARSPGGYEQYF.

This clonotype was seen only a few times. The chain couples TRBV7-6 to TRBJ2-7; D possibly uses TRBD1 or TRBD2 (5 bases each). Germline V CDR1 and CDR2: SGHVS, FNYEAQ. The CDR3 length is 15 residues. The V end lost 2 bases, the J end lost 0 bases, and 11 bases lay between the germline ends. The CDR3 here is CASSLYSGASYEQYF. The CDR3 DNA reads TGTGCCAGCAGCTTATATTCCGGGGCCTCCTACGAGCAGTACTTC.

This clonotype has just a few counts. V gene TRBV7-9 combines with J gene TRBJ1-2; the D is unclear. Germline V gives CDR1 SEHNR, CDR2 FQNEAQ (reference sequence). Trimming pared 9 bases from V and 6 bases from J, leaving 14 bases between. There are 12 residues in the CDR3. The CDR3 nucleotides read TGTGCCAGTACCCGGTCCGGGAATGGCTACACCTTC. Protein sequence: CASTRSGNGYTF.